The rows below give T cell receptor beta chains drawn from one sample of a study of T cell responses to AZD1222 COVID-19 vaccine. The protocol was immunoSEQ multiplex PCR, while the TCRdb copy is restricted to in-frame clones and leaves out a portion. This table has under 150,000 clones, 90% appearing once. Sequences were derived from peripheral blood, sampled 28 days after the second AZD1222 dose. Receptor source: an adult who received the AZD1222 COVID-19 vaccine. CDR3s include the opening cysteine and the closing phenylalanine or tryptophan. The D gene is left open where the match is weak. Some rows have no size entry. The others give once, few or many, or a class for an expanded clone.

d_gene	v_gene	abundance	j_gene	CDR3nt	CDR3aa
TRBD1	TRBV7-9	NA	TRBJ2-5	TGTGCCAGCAGCTTAACAGGGGCGGCTCAGGAGACCCAGTACTTC	CASSLTGAAQETQYF
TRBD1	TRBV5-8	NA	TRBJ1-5	TGTGCCAGCAGCCGAGGTACAGGGGAGTATCAGCCCCAGCATTTT	CASSRGTGEYQPQHF
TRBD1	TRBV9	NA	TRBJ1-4	TGTGCCAGCAGCGTTTCAGGGACAGGGAATTTGGGGGGGATTGAAAAACTGTTTTTT	CASSVSGTGNLGGIEKLFF
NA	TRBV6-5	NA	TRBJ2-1	TGTGCCAGCAGACCTGATCCGGGACTTTACAATGAGCAGTTCTTC	CASRPDPGLYNEQFF
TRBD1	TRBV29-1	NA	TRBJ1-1	TGCAGCGTTGCTGGGGGACAGGGTAGGAGGGACACTGAAGCTTTCTTT	CSVAGGQGRRDTEAFF
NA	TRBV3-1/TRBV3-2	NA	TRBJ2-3	TGTGCCAGCAGCCAAAAAGGAGGGGCCAGCACAGATACGCAGTATTTT	CASSQKGGASTDTQYF
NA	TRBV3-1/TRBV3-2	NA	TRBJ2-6	TGTGCCAGCCGGGGGACCTCTGGGGCCAACGTCCTGACTTTC	CASRGTSGANVLTF
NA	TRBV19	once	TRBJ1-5	TGTGCCAGTAGTATAGGAGGAACCGGCAATCAGCCCCAGCATTTT	CASSIGGTGNQPQHF
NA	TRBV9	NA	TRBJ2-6	TGTGCCAGCAGCTCTGGGGCCAACGTCCTGACTTTC	CASSSGANVLTF
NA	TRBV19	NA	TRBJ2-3	TGTGCCAGTAGTATAGACCTTGGTTATAGCACAGATACGCAGTATTTT	CASSIDLGYSTDTQYF
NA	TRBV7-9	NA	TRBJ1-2	TGTGCCAGCACTGAGGGGGGAGGTGGCTATGGCTACACCTTC	CASTEGGGGYGYTF
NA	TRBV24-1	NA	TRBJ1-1	TGTGCCACCAGTGATTACCATGAAGCTTTCTTT	CATSDYHEAFF
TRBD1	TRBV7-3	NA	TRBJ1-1	TGTGCCAGCAGCTTAATCCAGGACAGGGGGCTGGATTGCACTGAAGCTTTCTTT	CASSLIQDRGLDCTEAFF
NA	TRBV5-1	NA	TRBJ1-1	TGCGCCAGCACCCGGGGGGACATGGGCACTGAAGCTTTCTTT	CASTRGDMGTEAFF
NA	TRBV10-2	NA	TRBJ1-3	TGCGCCAGCAGTGAGCCTCCGTCTGGGACTGGAAACACCATATATTTT	CASSEPPSGTGNTIYF
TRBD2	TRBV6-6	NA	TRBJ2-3	TGTGCCAGCAGTCACCCACGACTGTCTAGCGGGGGGCATACAGATACGCAGTATTTT	CASSHPRLSSGGHTDTQYF
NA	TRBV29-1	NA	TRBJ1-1	TGCAGCGTTGCGGACAGCCGAAACACTGAAGCTTTCTTT	CSVADSRNTEAFF
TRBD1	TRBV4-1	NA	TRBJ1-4	TGCGCCAGCAGCCCCGTCCCTAAAGGGACAGGGTTTGAAAAACTGTTTTTT	CASSPVPKGTGFEKLFF
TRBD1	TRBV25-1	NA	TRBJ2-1	TGTGCCAGCAGTGCTCTAAAAACCGGGACAGCATACAATGAGCAGTTCTTC	CASSALKTGTAYNEQFF
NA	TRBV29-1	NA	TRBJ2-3	TGCAGCGTCCACCTGGGTGTAGAGACGCAGTATTTT	CSVHLGVETQYF
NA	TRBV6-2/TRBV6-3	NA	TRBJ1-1	TGTGCCAGCAGCTCCCTCGTCAGGGGTACCACTGAAGCTTTCTTT	CASSSLVRGTTEAFF
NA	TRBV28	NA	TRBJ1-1	TGTGCCAGCAGTTTTGGAGGTCCGCGGACTGAAGCTTTCTTT	CASSFGGPRTEAFF
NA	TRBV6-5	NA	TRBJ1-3	TGTGCCAGCAGAGCAGGGTTGGGCATATATTTT	CASRAGLGIYF
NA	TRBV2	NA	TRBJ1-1	TGTGCCAGCAGTGACAGGGCTATAGACACTGAAGCTTTCTTT	CASSDRAIDTEAFF
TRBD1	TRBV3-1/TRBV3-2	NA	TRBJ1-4	TGTGCCAGCAGCCAAGGACAGGGAGAAAAACTGTTTTTT	CASSQGQGEKLFF
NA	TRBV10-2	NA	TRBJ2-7	TGCGCCAGCAGTGAACCGGGCCAGGCCAGCTACGAGCAGTACTTC	CASSEPGQASYEQYF
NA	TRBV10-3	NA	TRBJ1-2	TGTGCCATTGGTTCTACAGGATCCAGGGATGGCTACACCTTC	CAIGSTGSRDGYTF
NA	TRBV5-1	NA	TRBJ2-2	TGCGCCAGCAGCTTGGTGCTGACAGCCACCGGGGAGCTGTTTTTT	CASSLVLTATGELFF
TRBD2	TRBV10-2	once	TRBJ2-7	TGCGCCAGCAGTGAGGGGACGGGAGGAACCTACGAGCAGTACTTC	CASSEGTGGTYEQYF
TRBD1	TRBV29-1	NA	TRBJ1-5	TGCAGCGTGCAACAGGGGCCCAATCAGCCCCAGCATTTT	CSVQQGPNQPQHF
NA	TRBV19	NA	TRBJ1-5	TGTGCCAGTAGTATAGATCGTGGCAGGGTCCCTAGCCAGCCCCAGCATTTT	CASSIDRGRVPSQPQHF
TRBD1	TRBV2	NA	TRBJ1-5	TGTGCCAGCAGATTGGAGACAGGGCGCAATCAGCCCCAGCATTTT	CASRLETGRNQPQHF
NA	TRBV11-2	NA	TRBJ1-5	TGTGCCAGCAGCCCCAATTTCGGAAGCAATCAGCCCCAGCATTTT	CASSPNFGSNQPQHF
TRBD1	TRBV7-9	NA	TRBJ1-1	TGTGCCAGCAGCTTCACCGACAGGGCTCGCTTC	CASSFTDRARF
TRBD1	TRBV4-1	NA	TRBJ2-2	TGCGCCAGCAGCCACCCTCGGACAGGGGGCACCGGGGAGCTGTTTTTT	CASSHPRTGGTGELFF
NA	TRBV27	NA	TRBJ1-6	TGTGCCAGCAGTTTAAAGAGGACAACTATCGATTCACCCCTCCACTTT	CASSLKRTTIDSPLHF
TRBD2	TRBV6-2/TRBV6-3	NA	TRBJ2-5	TGTGCCAGCAGTTACTTCGGGAGGGAGACCCAGTACTTC	CASSYFGRETQYF
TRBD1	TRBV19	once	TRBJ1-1	TGTGCCAGTAACCCCTCAGGTAGGGACAGGGCCACTGAAGCTTTCTTT	CASNPSGRDRATEAFF
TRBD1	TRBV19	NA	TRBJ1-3	TGTGCCAGTCACAGGGGGTTTTCGAGCTCTGGAAACACCATATATTTT	CASHRGFSSSGNTIYF
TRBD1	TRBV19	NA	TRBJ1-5	TGTGCCAGTAGTACACAGGGGGGTCAGCCCCAGCATTTT	CASSTQGGQPQHF
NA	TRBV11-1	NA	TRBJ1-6	TGTGCCAGCAGCCAGGTCGGGGGTAATTCACCCCTCCACTTT	CASSQVGGNSPLHF
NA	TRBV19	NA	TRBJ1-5	TGTGCCAGTAGTATAAGGGAGCAGCCCCAGCATTTT	CASSIREQPQHF
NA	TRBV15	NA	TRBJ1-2	TGTGCCACCAGCAAAAACAGGGATGACGATGGCTACACCTTC	CATSKNRDDDGYTF
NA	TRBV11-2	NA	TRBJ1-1	TGTGCCAGCAGCACCGACAGCTACACTGAAGCTTTCTTT	CASSTDSYTEAFF
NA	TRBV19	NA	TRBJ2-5	TGTGCCAGTAGTATAGACGGATCTCGGGAAGAGACCCAGTACTTC	CASSIDGSREETQYF
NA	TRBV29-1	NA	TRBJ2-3	TGCAGCGGGGGGCTCACAGATACGCAGTATTTT	CSGGLTDTQYF
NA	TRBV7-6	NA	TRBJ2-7	TGTGCCAGCAGCAGCACGCTAATCGCTGAAGAGCAGTACTTC	CASSSTLIAEEQYF
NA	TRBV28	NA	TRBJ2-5	TGTGCCAGCAGTTTACGGAACAACCAAGAGACCCAGTACTTC	CASSLRNNQETQYF
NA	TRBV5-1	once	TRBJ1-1	TGCGCCAGCAGCTTGTCAGGGCCCACTGAAGCTTTCTTT	CASSLSGPTEAFF
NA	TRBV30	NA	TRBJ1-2	TGTGCCTGGAGAGTCGTCGGATCTAACTATGGCTACACCTTC	CAWRVVGSNYGYTF
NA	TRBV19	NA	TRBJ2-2	TGTGCCAGTAGTACAGGGTGGTTGAACACCGGGGAGCTGTTTTTT	CASSTGWLNTGELFF
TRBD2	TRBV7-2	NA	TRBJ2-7	TGTGCCAGCAGCTCCGGACTAGCGGGAGGGAACGAGCAGTACTTC	CASSSGLAGGNEQYF
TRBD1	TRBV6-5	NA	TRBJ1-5	TGTGCCAGCAGTTACTCGGGGACAGGGAATCAGCCCCAGCATTTT	CASSYSGTGNQPQHF
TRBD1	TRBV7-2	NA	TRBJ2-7	TGTGCCAGCAGCGTTACCGGGACAGGGGGATACGAGCAGTACTTC	CASSVTGTGGYEQYF